The TCR beta chain under discussion was sequenced for a study of identical twins. The germline gives CDR1 MNHEY, CDR2 SMNVEV (reference sequence). This CDR3 region has 14 residues. V was cut by 5 bases and J by 4 bases, with 12 bases left in between. TCRdb recomputed calls from the 5' RACE reads with MiXCR, one row per CDR3 protein. This sample yields around 1.7 million distinct CDR3 sequences, of which about 32% are seen a single time; over 0.25% belongs to the top ten. The sample comprised cord blood. This receptor was identified in a newborn girl in good health. V is TRBV27 and J is TRBJ1-3; D might be TRBD1 (5 bases). CDR3 bases: TGTGCCAGCAGTCCCAGGGTGTGGGGAAACACCATATATTTT. Amino acids: CASSPRVWGNTIYF.